Below, 10 T cell receptor beta chains from the same sample are listed, as sequenced in a study of shared clonotypes between healthy human individuals. Naive CD8 cells were CD45RO-negative, positively selected for CCR7, excluding terminally differentiated effector memory CD45RA+ cells. The assay was immunoSEQ multiplex PCR, and TCRdb's table has in-frame clones only and misses some. The sample contains around 2.1 million clones, under 95% of which appear only once. Input material: naive CD8+ T cells from PBMCs. Receptors were obtained from a man younger than 35 in good health. Some clones in this sample may be carry-over from other donors' samples.

The chain uses TRBV28 and TRBJ1-5; D is possibly TRBD1 (5 bases). The germline V gene has CDR1 MDHEN and CDR2 SYDVKM. V gave up 9 bases and J gave up 9 bases, with 15 bases separating them. CDR3 length: 12 residues. CDR3 residues: CASGGEGPPQHF. As DNA, the CDR3 is TGTGCCAGTGGGGGGGAGGGTCCGCCCCAGCATTTT.

J is TRBJ2-4 and V is TRBV30; D is unclear. Germline V gene lookup returns CDR1 GTSNPN and CDR2 SVGIG (reference sequence). V lost 0 bases and J 0 bases, leaving 6 bases between the germline ends. The CDR3 length is 14 residues. DNA of the CDR3: TGTGCCTGGAGTGTACCTACAGCCAAAAACATTCAGTACTTC. Its protein is CAWSVPTAKNIQYF.

The J gene is TRBJ2-1, the V gene TRBV5-1, with D tentatively TRBD2 (6 bases). CDR1 SGHRS and CDR2 YFSETQ come from the germline V gene. The CDR3 contains 16 residues. V lost 4 bases to trimming and J lost 9 bases, with 23 bases between them. In nucleotides, the CDR3 is TGCGCCAGCAGCGCCGGGGGAGTTCGGCTATCCCGTGAGCAGTTCTTC. Its translation: CASSAGGVRLSREQFF. Drawing the rest from reference TRBV5-1 and TRBJ2-1, the complete variable domain is KAGVTQTPRYLIKTRGQQVTLSCSPISGHRSVSWYQQTPGQGLQFLFEYFSETQRNKGNFPGRFSGRQFSNSRSEMNVSTLELGDSALYLCASSAGGVRLSREQFFGPGTRLTVL.

The rearrangement joins TRBV19 to TRBJ2-5; the match to TRBD2 covers 13 bases. The germline CDR1 and CDR2 sequences are LNHDA and SQIVND (reference sequence). The CDR3 is 16 residues long. V was clipped by 5 bases and J by 4 bases; unmatched bases: 7. The CDR3 DNA is TGTGCCAGTAGTCTAGGACTAGCGGGAGTGGGAGAGACCCAGTACTTC. Translating it yields CASSLGLAGVGETQYF.

The rearrangement joins TRBV29-1 to TRBJ2-1; D is ambiguous. V lost 1 base, J lost 6 bases, and 4 bases lay in between. This CDR3 comprises 11 residues. Germline V CDR1 and CDR2: SQVTM, ANQGSEA. Written as DNA, the CDR3 is TGCAGCGTTGAAGCTAGCAATGAGCAGTTCTTC. Its translation: CSVEASNEQFF.

This sequence joins TRBV9 and TRBJ2-6; D possibly uses TRBD1 or TRBD2 (5 bases each). Trimming left V 3 bases short and J 0 bases short, with 10 bases between. The CDR3 runs to 16 residues. CDR1 and CDR2 (germline): SGDLS, YYNGEE. CDR3 bases: TGTGCCAGCAGCGCGGGACGGTTCTCTGGGGCCAACGTCCTGACTTTC. It encodes CASSAGRFSGANVLTF.

The chain has TRBV5-6 and TRBJ2-7; D is tentatively TRBD1 or TRBD2 (5 bases each). This CDR3 contains 17 residues. CDR1 is SGHDT, CDR2 YYEEEE, per germline. Trimming stripped 3 bases from V and 0 bases from J, with 19 bases between. The CDR3 sequence is CASSYRGREPFSYEQYF. CDR3 DNA: TGTGCCAGCAGCTACCGGGGACGTGAGCCCTTCTCCTACGAGCAGTACTTC. The full variable domain, in which reference TRBV5-6 and TRBJ2-7 provide the parts outside the CDR3, is DAGVTQSPTHLIKTRGQQVTLRCSPKSGHDTVSWYQQALGQGPQFIFQYYEEEERQRGNFPDRFSGHQFPNYSSELNVNALLLGDSALYLCASSYRGREPFSYEQYFGPGTRLTVT.

The chain is built from TRBV19 and TRBJ1-2; D ambiguous. The V end was cut by 3 bases, the J end by 7 bases, with 9 bases between. Germline V gives CDR1 LNHDA, CDR2 SQIVND (reference sequence). The CDR3 consists of 12 residues. CDR3 nucleotide sequence: TGTGCCAGTAGTATTGGGTCAGTTGGCTACACCTTC. Residues: CASSIGSVGYTF.

The V gene is TRBV5-1, the J gene TRBJ1-3; the match to TRBD1 covers 10 bases. After removal of 4 bases from V and 4 bases from J, the junction contained 11 bases not matched to a gene. Germline V gene lookup returns CDR1 SGHRS and CDR2 YFSETQ. The CDR3 is made up of 17 amino acids. CDR3 protein: CASSPGPGQGLGNTIYF. The CDR3 nucleotides read TGCGCCAGCAGCCCAGGACCGGGACAGGGGTTGGGAAACACCATATATTTT. Variable domain in full (rest from reference TRBV5-1 and TRBJ1-3): KAGVTQTPRYLIKTRGQQVTLSCSPISGHRSVSWYQQTPGQGLQFLFEYFSETQRNKGNFPGRFSGRQFSNSRSEMNVSTLELGDSALYLCASSPGPGQGLGNTIYFGEGSWLTVV.

This rearrangement joins TRBV7-8 to TRBJ2-5; TRBD2 might be the D (5 bases). Germline V lookup: CDR1 SGHVS, CDR2 FQNEAQ. CDR3 size: 17 residues. V dropped 1 base and J dropped 0 bases, with 15 bases sitting between them. The CDR3 spells CASSLVRAETYQETQYF. The DNA of the CDR3 is TGTGCCAGCAGCTTAGTTCGAGCGGAGACGTACCAAGAGACCCAGTACTTC.